This TCR beta chain was profiled in a study of CD8+CD57+ T cells in acquired aplastic anemia. Study as a whole: DNA from sorted CD4+ and CD8+ cells averaged about 3.2 ug.

Genomic DNA was employed as the template in profiling TCR beta VDJ and CDR3. Via MiXCR, TCRdb re-called the reads, giving one row per CDR3 protein. Here the sample spans 400,000 to 450,000 distinct CDR3 sequences, just under 70% being singletons. V gave up 9 bases and J gave up 7 bases, with 28 bases separating them. The CDR3 spans 16 residues. Germline-derived CDR1 and CDR2 are SGHNT and YYREEE (reference sequence). Input material: sorted CD4+, CD8+, or CD8+CD57+ T cells (not recorded which) from PBMCs. V and J are TRBV5-4 and TRBJ1-2; D gene unclear. This clonotype was obtained from a human donor in good health, serving as a control. This chain's CDR3 is CATSDLESALSSGYTF. The CDR3, as DNA: TGTGCCACCAGTGATCTAGAGTCAGCCCTTTCTAGTGGCTACACCTTC.